Sequencing of this TCR beta chain was carried out in a study of T cell responses to AZD1222 COVID-19 vaccine. Profiled with immunoSEQ multiplex PCR; TCRdb holds only in-frame clones, not every one. The repertoire holds over 120,000 clones, with about 93% as singletons. There are 14 residues in the CDR3. CDR1 is LGHNA and CDR2 is YNFKEQ in the germline V gene. The V end lost 1 base, the J end lost 1 base, and 5 bases lay between the germline ends. Sequences were derived from peripheral blood, sampled on day 0 of AZD1222 vaccination. The rearrangement uses TRBV4-2 and TRBJ2-1, with D unclear. The source of this sequence is an adult in good health. The CDR3 nucleotides are TGTGCCAGCAGCCAAGTGGGGTCCTACAATGAGCAGTTCTTC. Translation: CASSQVGSYNEQFF.